The T cell receptor (beta chain) described here comes from a study of T-cell reconstitution after alpha-beta-depleted transplantation in children. Unique molecular identifiers were incorporated into the prepared TCRbeta library. TCRdb passed the PCR reads through MiXCR, listing each CDR3 protein once. The sample holds under 400,000 distinct CDR3 sequences, about a quarter seen once. V was cut by 4 bases and J by 5 bases, with 16 bases left in between. The CDR3 loop spans 14 amino acids. Germline V lookup: CDR1 SGDLS, CDR2 YYNGEE. The sequence derives from a male patient between 5 and 17 years old who had a stem cell transplant for acute lymphoblastic leukemia, so the T cells may come from the graft donor. The J gene is TRBJ2-7, the V gene TRBV9, with no clear D. The starting material was PBMCs, mostly from graft donor cells, obtained 180 days after TCRalphabeta/CD19-depleted stem cell transplant. The CDR3 reads CASSPPYRWDEQYF. The DNA of the CDR3 is TGTGCCAGCAGCCCCCCCTACAGATGGGACGAGCAGTACTTC.